This T cell receptor (beta chain) was retrieved from a study of cytomegalovirus exposure and HLA in healthy donors. On the study more broadly: Previous work identified 95 million to 140 million unique TCR beta sequences from roughly 170 million T cells.

With 60 Vbeta and 13 Jbeta primers, the PCR was carried out. The data were produced by immunoSEQ multiplex PCR, yet TCRdb's version contains in-frame clones alone and is incomplete. This sample carries about 130,000 clones, roughly 74% of them seen once, and the ten largest clones take 5.8%. Trimming removed 2 bases from V and 2 bases from J, with 12 bases in between. CDR3 length equals 15 residues. CDR1 and CDR2 (germline): SGHAT, FQNNGV. This chain uses TRBV11-2 with TRBJ1-1, with no clear D. Source material: PBMCs. The TCR was taken from a woman between 45 and 60 years old in good health and CMV-seropositive. CDR3 coding DNA: TGTGCCAGCAGCTTAACCGACTCAGCTAACACTGAAGCTTTCTTT. Protein sequence: CASSLTDSANTEAFF.